One sample yielded the 9 T cell receptor beta chains listed below, sequenced in a study of blood T cell repertoires in COVID-19. The repertoire was sequenced with immunoSEQ multiplex PCR; TCRdb's copy has only in-frame clones and lacks some. This sample carries 180,000 or so clones, 75% to 80% of them seen once, and the ten largest clones take roughly 8.6%. Sequences were obtained from peripheral blood. Receptors originate from a woman aged 50 to 65 with active or convalescent COVID-19.

The rearrangement links TRBV7-9 to TRBJ2-5, with 7 bases matching TRBD1. With V trimmed by 5 bases and J by 4 bases, 4 bases remained unmatched. The length of the CDR3 is 13 residues. Germline V gives CDR1 SEHNR, CDR2 FQNEAQ (reference sequence). As DNA, the CDR3 is TGTGCCAGCAGCCTGGGACAGCTAGAGACCCAGTACTTC. Translating it yields CASSLGQLETQYF.

This clone has more than one count but fewer than ten. The chain carries TRBV7-3 and TRBJ2-1; 12 bases are a match to TRBD2. V dropped 2 bases and J dropped 11; count of bases not matched to a gene: 7. The length of the CDR3 is 15 residues. Germline values: CDR1 SGHTA, CDR2 FQGTGA. The CDR3: CASSLGPSGGAKQFF. Written as DNA, the CDR3 is TGTGCCAGCAGCTTAGGGCCTAGCGGGGGGGCCAAGCAGTTCTTC.

This sequence joins TRBV7-2 and TRBJ1-2; maybe TRBD1 (5 bases). The CDR3 is made up of 15 amino acids. The germline gives CDR1 SGHTA, CDR2 FQGNSA. V was trimmed by 2 bases and J by 8 bases, leaving 18 bases between them. The CDR3 coding sequence is TGTGCCAGCAGCTTACCTTCGCCAGGGATTGAAGGCTACACCTTC. This sequence encodes CASSLPSPGIEGYTF.

The chain is built from TRBV30 and TRBJ2-7; 9 bases line up with TRBD2. The germline gives CDR1 GTSNPN, CDR2 SVGIG (reference sequence). The trim removed 5 bases at V and 1 base at J, leaving 9 bases unmatched. The CDR3 consists of 15 residues. The CDR3, as DNA: TGTGCCTGGGGAGTTAGGCTAGCGGGATCCTACGAGCAGTACTTC. This translates into CAWGVRLAGSYEQYF.

V usage is TRBV27 and J usage is TRBJ1-2; the match to TRBD1 covers 7 bases. The germline CDR1 and CDR2 sequences are MNHEY and SMNVEV (reference sequence). V was clipped by 5 bases and J by 5 bases; unmatched bases: 17. CDR3 length: 17 amino acids. The CDR3 DNA follows: TGTGCCAGCAGTAAAGCCAGCTCACAGGGGAACATTTATGGCTACACCTTC. Protein: CASSKASSQGNIYGYTF.

The chain has TRBV28 and TRBJ1-2; 8 bases are shared with TRBD1. The length of the CDR3 is 17 residues. With 6 bases clipped from V and 4 bases from J, the junction kept 16 bases outside the gene matches. Germline-derived CDR1 and CDR2 are MDHEN and SYDVKM. The CDR3 nucleotides are TGTGCCAGCAGGTACACGGGGACAGGTCCAGGGGGCTATGGCTACACCTTC. Translated: CASRYTGTGPGGYGYTF.

The chain combines TRBV7-2 with TRBJ2-7; weak D call: TRBD2 (7 bases). V lost 5 bases, J lost 3 bases, and 17 bases lay in between. Germline CDR1 is SGHTA and CDR2 is FQGNSA. This CDR3 comprises 15 residues. The CDR3 reads CASSPPGGRDYEQYF. The CDR3 DNA is TGTGCCAGCAGCCCCCCGGGGGGCAGGGACTACGAGCAGTACTTC.

J is TRBJ1-3 and V is TRBV28, with D hard to call. CDR1 is MDHEN and CDR2 is SYDVKM in the germline V gene. This CDR3 has 15 residues. V was shortened by 3 bases and J by 0 bases, with 9 bases between the two germline ends. The CDR3 sequence: CASSLGTRSGNTIYF. The CDR3 DNA reads TGTGCCAGCAGTTTGGGCACGCGCTCTGGAAACACCATATATTTT.

This chain connects TRBV9 to TRBJ1-1; D gene ambiguous. Trimming took 2 bases from V and 1 from J, leaving 6 bases between them. Per germline, CDR1 SGDLS and CDR2 YYNGEE. The CDR3 totals 13 residues. The CDR3 here is CASSVDWNTEAFF. In DNA, the CDR3 is TGTGCCAGCAGCGTCGACTGGAACACTGAAGCTTTCTTT.